Listed below are T cell receptor beta chains from one sample, sequenced in a study of T-cell memory formation after mild COVID-19. MiXCR, applied by TCRdb to the 5' RACE reads, yields one record per CDR3 protein. The data show a few hundred thousand distinct CDR3 sequences, 15% to 20% seen once. Sequenced material: PBMCs or a T cell subset sorted from them (not recorded which). The receptors shown here come from a man aged 18 to 30 who had mild COVID-19 (a few samples of this study predate the infection). Cell type and time point are not known. CDR3s include the opening cysteine and the closing phenylalanine or tryptophan. D genes are given only for firm matches. Size tells how often a clone was seen (once, few, many) or the class of an expanded clone, and some rows leave it out.

j_gene,d_gene,v_gene,len,abundance,CDR3aa,CDR3nt
TRBJ2-7,NA,TRBV5-6,14,few,CATKPGTGIGEQYF,TGTGCCACCAAACCCGGGACGGGTATTGGGGAGCAGTACTTC
TRBJ2-3,TRBD1,TRBV12-3/TRBV12-4,13,NA,CASSYDRGDTQYF,TGTGCCAGCAGTTATGACAGGGGTGATACGCAGTATTTT
TRBJ2-4,NA,TRBV20-1,12,NA,CSAGVAKNIQYF,TGCAGTGCGGGGGTAGCCAAAAACATTCAGTACTTC
TRBJ2-1,TRBD2,TRBV28,15,NA,CASSLFGSGGVEQFF,TGTGCCAGCAGTTTATTTGGCAGCGGGGGGGTTGAGCAGTTCTTC
TRBJ2-5,NA,TRBV7-2,14,many,CASSSTRAWETQYF,TGTGCCAGCAGCTCTACCAGAGCTTGGGAGACCCAGTACTTC
TRBJ2-1,TRBD2,TRBV4-1,17,few,CASSQGDTSGGPNEQFF,TGCGCCAGCAGCCAAGGTGACACTAGCGGGGGGCCCAATGAGCAGTTCTTC
TRBJ2-3,NA,TRBV25-1,13,NA,CASSRMGADTQYF,TGTGCCAGCAGTCGGATGGGGGCAGATACGCAGTATTTT
TRBJ2-2,NA,TRBV7-6,15,few,CASSLGTRGTGELFF,TGTGCCAGCAGCTTGGGGACTCGGGGCACCGGGGAGCTGTTTTTT
TRBJ1-1,NA,TRBV15,14,NA,CATSREILRGGAFF,TGTGCCACCAGCAGAGAAATCCTGCGAGGGGGAGCTTTCTTT
TRBJ2-7,NA,TRBV5-1,13,NA,CASSYQIYGEQYF,TGCGCCAGCAGCTACCAAATCTACGGGGAGCAGTACTTC
TRBJ1-6,NA,TRBV20-1,12,NA,CSAPKDDLTLHF,TGCAGTGCTCCTAAGGACGACCTTACCCTCCACTTT
TRBJ2-5,TRBD2,TRBV29-1,14,NA,CSVLLAGEIETQYF,TGCAGCGTCCTCCTAGCGGGGGAGATAGAGACCCAGTACTTC
TRBJ2-1,NA,TRBV6-2/TRBV6-3,15,NA,CASRQQEWVRNEQFF,TGTGCCAGCAGACAACAGGAGTGGGTCCGGAATGAGCAGTTCTTC
TRBJ1-2,TRBD1,TRBV28,13,NA,CASSPGDSYGYTF,TGTGCCAGCAGTCCCGGGGACAGCTATGGCTACACCTTC
TRBJ2-2,NA,TRBV24-1,13,NA,CATSDWGTGELFF,TGTGCCACCAGTGATTGGGGAACCGGGGAGCTGTTTTTT
TRBJ2-5,NA,TRBV9,14,NA,CASSVVGGTETQYF,TGTGCCAGCAGCGTAGTCGGGGGTACAGAGACCCAGTACTTC